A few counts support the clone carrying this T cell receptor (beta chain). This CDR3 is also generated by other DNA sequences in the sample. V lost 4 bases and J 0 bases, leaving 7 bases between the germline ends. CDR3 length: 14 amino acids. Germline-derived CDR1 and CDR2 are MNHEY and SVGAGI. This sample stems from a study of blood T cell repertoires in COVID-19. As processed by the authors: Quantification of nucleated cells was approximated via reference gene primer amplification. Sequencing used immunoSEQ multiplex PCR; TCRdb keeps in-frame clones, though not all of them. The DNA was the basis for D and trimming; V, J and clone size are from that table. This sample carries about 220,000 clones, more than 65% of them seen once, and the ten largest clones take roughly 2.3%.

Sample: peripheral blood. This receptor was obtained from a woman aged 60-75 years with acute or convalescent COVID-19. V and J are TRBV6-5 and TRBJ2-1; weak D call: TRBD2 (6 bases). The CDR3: CASSSGGSYNEQFF. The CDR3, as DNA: TGTGCCAGCAGTTCCGGGGGCTCCTACAATGAGCAGTTCTTC.